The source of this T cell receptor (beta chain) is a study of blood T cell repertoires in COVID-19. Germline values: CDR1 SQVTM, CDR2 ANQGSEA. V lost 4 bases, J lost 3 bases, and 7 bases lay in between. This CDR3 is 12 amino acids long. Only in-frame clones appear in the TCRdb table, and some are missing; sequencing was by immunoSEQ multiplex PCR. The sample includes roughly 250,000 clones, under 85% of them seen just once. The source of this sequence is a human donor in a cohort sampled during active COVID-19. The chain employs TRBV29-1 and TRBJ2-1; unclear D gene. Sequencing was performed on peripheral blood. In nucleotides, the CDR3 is TGCAGCGTTGGTACAGACTACAATGAGCAGTTCTTC. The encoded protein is CSVGTDYNEQFF.